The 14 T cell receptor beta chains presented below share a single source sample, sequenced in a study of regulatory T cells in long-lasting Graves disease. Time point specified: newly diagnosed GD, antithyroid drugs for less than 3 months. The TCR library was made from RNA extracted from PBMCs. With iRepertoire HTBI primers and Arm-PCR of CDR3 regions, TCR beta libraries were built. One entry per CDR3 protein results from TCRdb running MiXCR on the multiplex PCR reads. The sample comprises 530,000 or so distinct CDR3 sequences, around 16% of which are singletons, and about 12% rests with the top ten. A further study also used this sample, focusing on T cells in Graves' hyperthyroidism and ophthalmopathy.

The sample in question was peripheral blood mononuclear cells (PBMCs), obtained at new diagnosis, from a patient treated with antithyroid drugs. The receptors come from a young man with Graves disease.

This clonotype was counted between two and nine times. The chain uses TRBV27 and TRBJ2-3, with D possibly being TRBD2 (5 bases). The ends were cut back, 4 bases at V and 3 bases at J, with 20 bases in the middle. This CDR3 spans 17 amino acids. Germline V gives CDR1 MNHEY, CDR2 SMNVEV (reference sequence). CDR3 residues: CASSSIFGESLTDTQYF. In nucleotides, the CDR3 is TGTGCCAGCAGTTCGATATTTGGGGAGAGCTTGACAGATACGCAGTATTTT.

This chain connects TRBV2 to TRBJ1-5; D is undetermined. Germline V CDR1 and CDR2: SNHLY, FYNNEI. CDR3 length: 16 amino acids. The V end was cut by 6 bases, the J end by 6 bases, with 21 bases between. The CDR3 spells CASRNRKFSSGQPQHF. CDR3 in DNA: TGTGCCAGCAGGAATAGAAAGTTTAGTTCTGGTCAGCCCCAGCATTTT.

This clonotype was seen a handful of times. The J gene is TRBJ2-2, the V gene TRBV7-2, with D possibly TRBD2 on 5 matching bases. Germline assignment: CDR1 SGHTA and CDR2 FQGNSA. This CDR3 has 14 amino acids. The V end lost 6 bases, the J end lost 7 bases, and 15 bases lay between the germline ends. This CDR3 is CASRFAGLFGELFF. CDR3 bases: TGTGCCAGCAGATTTGCGGGCCTCTTCGGGGAGCTGTTTTTT.

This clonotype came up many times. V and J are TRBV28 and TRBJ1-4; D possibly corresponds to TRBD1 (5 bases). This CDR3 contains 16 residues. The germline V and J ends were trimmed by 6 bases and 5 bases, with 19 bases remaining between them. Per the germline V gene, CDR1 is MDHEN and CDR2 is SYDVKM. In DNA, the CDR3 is TGTGCCAGCAGCATACTACGCCGGGACGGCAATGAAAAACTGTTTTTT. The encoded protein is CASSILRRDGNEKLFF.

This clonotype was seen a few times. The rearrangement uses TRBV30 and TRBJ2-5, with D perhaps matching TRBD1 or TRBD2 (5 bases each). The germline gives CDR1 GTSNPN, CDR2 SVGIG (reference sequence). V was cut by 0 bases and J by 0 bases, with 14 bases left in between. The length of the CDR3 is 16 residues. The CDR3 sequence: CAWSVGPRGYQETQYF. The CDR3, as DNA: TGTGCCTGGAGTGTCGGGCCGAGGGGATACCAAGAGACCCAGTACTTC.

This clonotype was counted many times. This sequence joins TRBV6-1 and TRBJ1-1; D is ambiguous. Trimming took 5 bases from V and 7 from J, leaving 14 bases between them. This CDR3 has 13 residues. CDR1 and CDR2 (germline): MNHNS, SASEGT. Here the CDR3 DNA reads TGTGCCAGCAGTATCCGGGCCTCGTTTGAAGCTTTCTTT. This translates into CASSIRASFEAFF.

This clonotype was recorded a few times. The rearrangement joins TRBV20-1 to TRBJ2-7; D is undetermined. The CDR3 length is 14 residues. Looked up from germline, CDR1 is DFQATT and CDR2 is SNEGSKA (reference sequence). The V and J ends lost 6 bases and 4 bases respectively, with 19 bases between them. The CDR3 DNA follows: TGCAGTGCCTCCTCTGGTAGCCGCCGATACGAGCAGTACTTC. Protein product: CSASSGSRRYEQYF.

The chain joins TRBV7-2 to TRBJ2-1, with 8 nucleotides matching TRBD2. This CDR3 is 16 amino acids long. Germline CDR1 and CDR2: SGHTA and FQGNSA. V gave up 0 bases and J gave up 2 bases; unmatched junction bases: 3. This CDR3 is CASSLATGGAYNEQFF. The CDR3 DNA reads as TGTGCCAGCAGCTTAGCAACCGGGGGGGCCTACAATGAGCAGTTCTTC.

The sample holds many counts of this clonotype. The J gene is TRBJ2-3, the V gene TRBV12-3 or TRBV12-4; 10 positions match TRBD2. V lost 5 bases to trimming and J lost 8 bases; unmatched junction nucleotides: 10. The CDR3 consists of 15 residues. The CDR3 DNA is TGTGCCAGCAGTAACCGACTAGCGGGCCCTGGTACGCAGTATTTT. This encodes CASSNRLAGPGTQYF.

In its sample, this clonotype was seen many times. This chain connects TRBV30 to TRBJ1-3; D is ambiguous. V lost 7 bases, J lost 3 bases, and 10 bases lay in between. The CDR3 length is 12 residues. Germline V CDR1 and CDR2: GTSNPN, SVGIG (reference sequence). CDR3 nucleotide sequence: TGTGCCTCGCGGACGATTGGAAACACCATATATTTT. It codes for CASRTIGNTIYF. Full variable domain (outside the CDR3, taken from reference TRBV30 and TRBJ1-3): SQTIHQWPATLVQPVGSPLSLECTVEGTSNPNLYWYRQAAGRGLQLLFYSVGIGQISSEVPQNLSASRPQDRQFILSSKKLLLSDSGFYLCASRTIGNTIYFGEGSWLTVV.

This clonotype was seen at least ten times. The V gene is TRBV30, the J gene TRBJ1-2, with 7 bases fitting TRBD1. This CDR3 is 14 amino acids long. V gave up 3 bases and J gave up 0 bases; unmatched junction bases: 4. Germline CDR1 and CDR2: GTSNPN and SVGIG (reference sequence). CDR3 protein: CAWRWDSPNYGYTF. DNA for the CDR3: TGTGCCTGGAGGTGGGACAGCCCTAACTATGGCTACACCTTC. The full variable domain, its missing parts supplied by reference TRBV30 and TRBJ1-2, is SQTIHQWPATLVQPVGSPLSLECTVEGTSNPNLYWYRQAAGRGLQLLFYSVGIGQISSEVPQNLSASRPQDRQFILSSKKLLLSDSGFYLCAWRWDSPNYGYTFGSGTRLTVV.

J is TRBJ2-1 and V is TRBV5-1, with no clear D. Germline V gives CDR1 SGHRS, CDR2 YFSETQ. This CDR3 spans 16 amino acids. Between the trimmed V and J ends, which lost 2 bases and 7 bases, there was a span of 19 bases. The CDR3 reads CASSLEVLSPGNEQFF. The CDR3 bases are TGCGCCAGCAGCTTAGAGGTGTTGTCCCCCGGGAATGAGCAGTTCTTC. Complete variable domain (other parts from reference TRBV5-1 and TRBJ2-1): KAGVTQTPRYLIKTRGQQVTLSCSPISGHRSVSWYQQTPGQGLQFLFEYFSETQRNKGNFPGRFSGRQFSNSRSEMNVSTLELGDSALYLCASSLEVLSPGNEQFFGPGTRLTVL.

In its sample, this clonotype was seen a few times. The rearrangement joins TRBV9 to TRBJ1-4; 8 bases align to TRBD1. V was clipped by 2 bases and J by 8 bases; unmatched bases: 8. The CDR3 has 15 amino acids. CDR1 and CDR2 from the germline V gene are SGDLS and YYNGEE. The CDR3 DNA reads TGTGCCAGCAGCGTCTCTCAGGGGGCACCAGAAAAACTGTTTTTT. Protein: CASSVSQGAPEKLFF.

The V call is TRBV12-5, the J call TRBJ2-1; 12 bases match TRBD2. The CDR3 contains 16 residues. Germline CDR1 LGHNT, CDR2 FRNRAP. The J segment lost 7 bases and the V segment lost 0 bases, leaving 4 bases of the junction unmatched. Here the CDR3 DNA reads TGTGCTAGTGGTTTGGTAAGCCTAGCGGGAGGGAATGAGCAGTTCTTC. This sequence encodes CASGLVSLAGGNEQFF.